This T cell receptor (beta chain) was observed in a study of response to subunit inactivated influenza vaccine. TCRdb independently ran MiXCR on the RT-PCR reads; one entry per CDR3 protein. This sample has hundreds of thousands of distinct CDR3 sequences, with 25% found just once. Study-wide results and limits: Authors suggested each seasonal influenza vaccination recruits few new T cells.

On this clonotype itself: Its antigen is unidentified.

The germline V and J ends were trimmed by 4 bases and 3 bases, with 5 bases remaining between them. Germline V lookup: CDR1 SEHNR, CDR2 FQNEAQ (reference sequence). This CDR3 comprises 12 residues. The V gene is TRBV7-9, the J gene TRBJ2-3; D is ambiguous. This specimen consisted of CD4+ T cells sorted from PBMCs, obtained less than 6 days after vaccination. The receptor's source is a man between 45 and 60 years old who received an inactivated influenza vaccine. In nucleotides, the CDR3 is TGTGCCAGCAGCTCCATGACAGATACGCAGTATTTT. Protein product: CASSSMTDTQYF.